These T cell receptor beta chains were read from a single sample in a study of blood T cell repertoires in COVID-19. The table came from immunoSEQ multiplex PCR; TCRdb's copy has only in-frame clones and leaves some out. The table has around 300,000 clones, 75% to 90% seen once. The specimen sequenced was peripheral blood. The receptors here all came from a woman aged 45-60 years with COVID-19, enrolled during active disease. The CDR3 runs from the conserved cysteine through the conserved F or W. The D gene is left open where the match is weak. Clone sizes are given selectively: once, few, many, or a class where the clone is expanded.

V,J,size,D,DNA,CDR3
TRBV4-1,TRBJ1-1,NA,NA,TGCGCCAGCAGCCCAAGTGCAGGGCTGAGCACTGAAGCTTTCTTT,CASSPSAGLSTEAFF
TRBV11-3,TRBJ2-2,NA,NA,TGTGCCAGCAGCCTCGAGGGGGACGGGGAGCTGTTTTTT,CASSLEGDGELFF
TRBV11-3,TRBJ2-1,NA,TRBD2,TGTGCCAGCAGCCCCGGGGGGGGCAGGAATGAGCAGTTCTTC,CASSPGGGRNEQFF
TRBV11-2,TRBJ1-5,NA,NA,TGTGCCAGCAGCTTAGTAGGGGGTCCCCAGCATTTT,CASSLVGGPQHF
TRBV30,TRBJ2-7,NA,NA,TGTGCCTGGAGTGTACTGGGGGGTTTAGGGGCCTACGAGCAGTACTTC,CAWSVLGGLGAYEQYF
TRBV3-1/TRBV3-2,TRBJ2-7,NA,NA,TGTGCCAGCAGCCAAACAGGGCTCGAGCAGTACTTC,CASSQTGLEQYF
TRBV4-1,TRBJ2-1,NA,TRBD2,TGCGCCAGCAGCCAAGTGGCGGGACTAGCGAACAATGAGCAGTTCTTC,CASSQVAGLANNEQFF
TRBV9,TRBJ2-7,NA,TRBD1,TGTGCCAGCAGCGTAGCAGGGACAGCCTACGAGCAGTACTTC,CASSVAGTAYEQYF
TRBV19,TRBJ1-5,once,NA,TGTGCCAGTACCCTGCGGCTCCAGAGCAATCAGCCCCAGCATTTT,CASTLRLQSNQPQHF
TRBV25-1,TRBJ2-2,NA,NA,TGTGCCAGCAGTGAAAGTGGCAGGAACACCGGGGAGCTGTTTTTT,CASSESGRNTGELFF
TRBV15,TRBJ2-5,NA,TRBD2,TGTGCCACCAGCAGACTGCCTAGCGGGAGGTCCGGGGAGACCCAGTACTTC,CATSRLPSGRSGETQYF